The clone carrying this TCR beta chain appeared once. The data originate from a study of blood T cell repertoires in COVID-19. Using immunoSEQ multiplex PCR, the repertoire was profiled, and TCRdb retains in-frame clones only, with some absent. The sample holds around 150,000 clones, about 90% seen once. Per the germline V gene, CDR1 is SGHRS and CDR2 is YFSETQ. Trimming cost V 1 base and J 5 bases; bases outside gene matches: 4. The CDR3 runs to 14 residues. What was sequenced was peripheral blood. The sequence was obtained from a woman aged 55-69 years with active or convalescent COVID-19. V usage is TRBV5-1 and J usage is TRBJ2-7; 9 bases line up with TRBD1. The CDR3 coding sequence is TGCGCCAGCAGCTTGACGGGACAGGGAGACGAGCAGTACTTC. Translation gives CASSLTGQGDEQYF. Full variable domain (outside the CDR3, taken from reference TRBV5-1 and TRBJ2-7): KAGVTQTPRYLIKTRGQQVTLSCSPISGHRSVSWYQQTPGQGLQFLFEYFSETQRNKGNFPGRFSGRQFSNSRSEMNVSTLELGDSALYLCASSLTGQGDEQYFGPGTRLTVT.